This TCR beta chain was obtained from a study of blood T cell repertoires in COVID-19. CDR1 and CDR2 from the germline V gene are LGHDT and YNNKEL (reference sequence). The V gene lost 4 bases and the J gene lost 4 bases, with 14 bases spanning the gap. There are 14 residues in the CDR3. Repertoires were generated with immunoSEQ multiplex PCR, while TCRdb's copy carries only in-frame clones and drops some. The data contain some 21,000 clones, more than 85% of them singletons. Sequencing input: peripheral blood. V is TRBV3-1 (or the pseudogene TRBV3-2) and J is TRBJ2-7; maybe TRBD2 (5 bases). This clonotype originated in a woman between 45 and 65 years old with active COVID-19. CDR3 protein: CASSPTSSGYEQYF. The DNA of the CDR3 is TGTGCCAGCAGCCCCACGTCTTCGGGATACGAGCAGTACTTC.